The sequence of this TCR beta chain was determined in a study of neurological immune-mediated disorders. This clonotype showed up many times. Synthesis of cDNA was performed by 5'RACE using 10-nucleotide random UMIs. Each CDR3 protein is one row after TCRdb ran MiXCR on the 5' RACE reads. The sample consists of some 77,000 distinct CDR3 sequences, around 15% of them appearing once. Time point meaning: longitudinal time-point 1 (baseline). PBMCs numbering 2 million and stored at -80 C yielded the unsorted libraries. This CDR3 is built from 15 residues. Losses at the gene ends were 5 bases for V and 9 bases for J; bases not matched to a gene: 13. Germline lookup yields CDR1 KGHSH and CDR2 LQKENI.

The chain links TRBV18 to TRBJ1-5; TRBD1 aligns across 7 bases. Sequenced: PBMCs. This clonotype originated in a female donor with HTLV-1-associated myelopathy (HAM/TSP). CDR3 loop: CASSAAGGILWPQHF. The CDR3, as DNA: TGTGCCAGCTCAGCGGCAGGGGGGATTCTGTGGCCCCAGCATTTT.